The sequence of this TCR beta chain was determined in a study of control samples from healthy donors and cancer patients. The assay was immunoSEQ multiplex PCR, and TCRdb's table has in-frame clones only and misses some. The sample holds over 150,000 clones, approximately 96% seen once. There are 16 residues in the CDR3. The junction had 6 bases not matched to a gene; V was cut back by 5 bases and J by 0 bases. Germline values: CDR1 SGHTA, CDR2 FQGNSA. This clonotype originated in a middle-aged man in good health. The chain combines TRBV7-2 with TRBJ1-3, with 8 bases aligning to TRBD1. Sequenced material: blood. The CDR3 protein is CASSMGQANSGNTIYF. The CDR3 nucleotides are TGTGCCAGCAGCATGGGACAGGCCAACTCTGGAAACACCATATATTTT.